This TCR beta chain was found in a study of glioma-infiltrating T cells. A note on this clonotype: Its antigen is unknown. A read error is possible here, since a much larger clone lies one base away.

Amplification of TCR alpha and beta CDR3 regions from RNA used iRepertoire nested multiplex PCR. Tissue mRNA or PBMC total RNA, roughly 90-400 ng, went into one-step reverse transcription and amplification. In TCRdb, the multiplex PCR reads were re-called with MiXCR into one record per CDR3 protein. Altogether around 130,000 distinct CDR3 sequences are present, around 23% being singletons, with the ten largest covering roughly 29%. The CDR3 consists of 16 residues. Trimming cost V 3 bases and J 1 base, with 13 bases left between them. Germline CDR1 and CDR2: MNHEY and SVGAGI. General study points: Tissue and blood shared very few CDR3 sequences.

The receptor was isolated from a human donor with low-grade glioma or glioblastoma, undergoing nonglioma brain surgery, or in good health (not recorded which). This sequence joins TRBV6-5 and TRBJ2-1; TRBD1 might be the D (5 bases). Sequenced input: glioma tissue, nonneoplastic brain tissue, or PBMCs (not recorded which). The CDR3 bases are TGTGCCAGCAGTTATGCCCAGGGCCCATCCTACAATGAGCAGTTCTTC. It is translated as CASSYAQGPSYNEQFF.